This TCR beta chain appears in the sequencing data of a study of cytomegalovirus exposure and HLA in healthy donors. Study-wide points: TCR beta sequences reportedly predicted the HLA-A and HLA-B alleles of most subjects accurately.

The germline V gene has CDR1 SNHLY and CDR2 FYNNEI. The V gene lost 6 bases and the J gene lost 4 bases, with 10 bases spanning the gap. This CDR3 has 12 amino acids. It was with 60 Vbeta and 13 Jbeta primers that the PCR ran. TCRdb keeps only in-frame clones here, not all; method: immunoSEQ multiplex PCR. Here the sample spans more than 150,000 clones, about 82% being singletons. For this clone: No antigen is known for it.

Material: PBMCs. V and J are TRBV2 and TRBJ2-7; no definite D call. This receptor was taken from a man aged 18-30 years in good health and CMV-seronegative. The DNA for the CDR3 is TGTGCCAGCAGGGAAACAACGTACGAGCAGTACTTC. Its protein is CASRETTYEQYF.